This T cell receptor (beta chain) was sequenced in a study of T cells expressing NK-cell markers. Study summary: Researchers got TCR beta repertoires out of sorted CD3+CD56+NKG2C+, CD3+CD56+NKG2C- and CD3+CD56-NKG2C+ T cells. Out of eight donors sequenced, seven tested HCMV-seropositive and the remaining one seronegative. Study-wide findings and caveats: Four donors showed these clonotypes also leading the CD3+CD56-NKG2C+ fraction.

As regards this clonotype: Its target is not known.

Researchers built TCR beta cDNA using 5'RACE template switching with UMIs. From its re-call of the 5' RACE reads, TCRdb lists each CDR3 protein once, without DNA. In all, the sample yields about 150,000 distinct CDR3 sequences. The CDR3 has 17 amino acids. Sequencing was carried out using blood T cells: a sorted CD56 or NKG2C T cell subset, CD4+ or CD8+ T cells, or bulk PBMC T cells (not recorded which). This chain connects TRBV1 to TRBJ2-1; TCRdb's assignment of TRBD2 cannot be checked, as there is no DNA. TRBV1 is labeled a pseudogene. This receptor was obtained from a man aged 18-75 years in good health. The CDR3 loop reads CTSSQDIKRGGVDEQFF.